The 20 T cell receptor beta chains in this list originate from one sample, sequenced in a study of cytomegalovirus exposure and HLA in healthy donors. 13 Jbeta primers and 60 Vbeta primers were used for the PCR. Produced via immunoSEQ multiplex PCR; TCRdb's table is partial and in-frame only. The profile shows 95,000 to 150,000 clones, around 84% of them singletons. Sequenced input: PBMCs. The receptors stem from a man aged 18-30 years in good health and CMV-seronegative.

This clone came up once. The J gene is TRBJ2-2, the V gene TRBV25-1; 12 bases line up with TRBD1. This CDR3 has 16 residues. V was clipped by 7 bases and J by 3 bases; unmatched bases: 6. Looked up from germline, CDR1 is MGHDK and CDR2 is SYGVNS. The CDR3 DNA follows: TGTGCCAGCACCCGGGACAGGGGGCCGGACACCGGGGAGCTGTTTTTT. Protein product: CASTRDRGPDTGELFF.

The rearrangement joins TRBV6-5 to TRBJ2-2; TRBD2 might be the D (6 bases). There are 16 residues in the CDR3. Germline CDR1 and CDR2: MNHEY and SVGAGI. V was clipped by 3 bases and J by 5 bases, with 16 bases between them. The DNA for the CDR3 is TGTGCCAGCAGTTATCAGCAGGGAGGACGAACCGGGGAGCTGTTTTTT. Translation: CASSYQQGGRTGELFF.

Remarks on this clone: Additional DNA sequences in this sample encode the identical CDR3. This chain joins TRBV9 and TRBJ2-7; 8 bases match TRBD1. The CDR3 has 14 amino acids. V shed 0 bases, J shed 4 bases, and the junction held 3 bases outside the gene matches. Germline CDR1 SGDLS, CDR2 YYNGEE. The CDR3 is CASSVGTGTYEQYF. CDR3 DNA: TGTGCCAGCAGCGTAGGGACAGGGACGTACGAGCAGTACTTC.

The chain combines TRBV7-2 with TRBJ1-3; TRBD1 matches at 7 bases. CDR1 and CDR2 (germline): SGHTA, FQGNSA. This CDR3 is 15 amino acids long. Trimming at V came to 4 bases and at J to 1 base, leaving 4 bases not matched to a gene. The CDR3 nucleotides are TGTGCCAGCAGCTCCCAGGGGGGATCTGGAAACACCATATATTTT. Translation gives CASSSQGGSGNTIYF.

The chain employs TRBV4-2 and TRBJ1-1; D gene unclear. The CDR3 loop spans 13 amino acids. CDR1 LGHNA and CDR2 YNFKEQ come from the germline V gene. The V end was cut by 0 bases, the J end by 7 bases, with 9 bases between. The CDR3 sequence: CASSQDSNGEAFF. The CDR3 DNA reads as TGTGCCAGCAGCCAAGATTCCAACGGTGAAGCTTTCTTT.

The gene calls are TRBV7-8 and TRBJ2-5, with TRBD1 matching 9 bases. Losses at the gene ends were 5 bases for V and 1 base for J; bases not matched to a gene: 8. Germline values: CDR1 SGHVS, CDR2 FQNEAQ. The CDR3 is made up of 16 amino acids. CDR3 bases: TGTGCCAGCAGCCTACAGGGGGCTTTGAGCCAAGAGACCCAGTACTTC. It translates to CASSLQGALSQETQYF. Full variable domain (remainder filled in from reference TRBV7-8 and TRBJ2-5): GAGVSQSPRYKVAKRGQDVALRCDPISGHVSLFWYQQALGQGPEFLTYFQNEAQLDKSGLPSDRFFAERPEGSVSTLKIQRTQQEDSAVYLCASSLQGALSQETQYFGPGTRLLVL.

The gene calls are TRBV23-1 and TRBJ2-3; 9 bases align to TRBD1. TRBV23-1 is recorded as an ORF, its role being uncertain. Trimming cost V 3 bases and J 2 bases; bases outside gene matches: 9. The CDR3 contains 17 residues. DNA for the CDR3: TGCGCCAGCAGTCACCCAAGGACAGGGGCTCACACAGATACGCAGTATTTT. Translated: CASSHPRTGAHTDTQYF.

A few counts support this clone. This chain joins TRBV19 and TRBJ1-1, with D possibly being TRBD1 (6 bases). Germline lookup yields CDR1 LNHDA and CDR2 SQIVND (reference sequence). V lost 4 bases to trimming and J lost 6 bases, with 12 bases between them. The CDR3 covers 13 residues. The CDR3 here is CASSNRVYAEAFF. CDR3 nucleotides: TGTGCCAGTAGTAACAGGGTTTACGCTGAAGCTTTCTTT.

The V call is TRBV16, the J call TRBJ2-7; 7 positions agree with TRBD1. Looked up from germline, CDR1 is KGHSY and CDR2 is FQNENV. The V segment lost 4 bases and the J segment 4 bases; nucleotides outside the gene matches: 10. The length of the CDR3 is 15 residues. This CDR3 reads CASSPQDRILYEQYF. The CDR3 region has the DNA TGTGCCAGCAGCCCTCAGGACAGGATCTTATACGAGCAGTACTTC. The complete variable domain, with remaining parts taken from reference TRBV16 and TRBJ2-7, reads GEEVAQTPKHLVRGEGQKAKLYCAPIKGHSYVFWYQQVLKNEFKFLISFQNENVFDETGMPKERFSAKCLPNSPCSLEIQATKLEDSAVYFCASSPQDRILYEQYFGPGTRLTVT.

There are a few counts of this clone. Other DNA sequences in the same sample also yield this CDR3. V and J are TRBV7-3 and TRBJ1-1, with unresolved D. With 1 base removed from V and 0 bases from J, the gap between germline ends came to 6 bases. Germline CDR1 and CDR2: SGHTA and FQGTGA. The CDR3 is made up of 14 amino acids. CDR3 sequence (DNA): TGTGCCAGCAGCTTAAACAGAATGAACACTGAAGCTTTCTTT. Encoded protein: CASSLNRMNTEAFF.

The chain has TRBV5-1 and TRBJ1-2; maybe TRBD1 (6 bases). The V end lost 4 bases, the J end lost 6 bases, and 16 bases lay between the germline ends. The germline V gene has CDR1 SGHRS and CDR2 YFSETQ. This CDR3 is built from 14 residues. The CDR3 coding sequence is TGCGCCAGCAGCGTGGACAGAACGGGGAATGGCTACACCTTC. It codes for CASSVDRTGNGYTF.

The DNA for the CDR3 is TGTGCCAGCAGCCCCCCAGCGGAAAAGGGCTACACCTTC. This sequence encodes CASSPPAEKGYTF. The V and J genes are TRBV7-9 and TRBJ1-2; D is undetermined. Trimming took 5 bases from V and 8 from J, leaving 15 bases between them. This CDR3 spans 13 amino acids. CDR1 SEHNR and CDR2 FQNEAQ come from the germline V gene (reference sequence).

The rearrangement joins TRBV5-1 to TRBJ1-1, with D maybe TRBD1 (6 bases). V was clipped by 2 bases and J by 4 bases, with 12 bases between them. The CDR3 extends over 14 amino acids. Germline-derived CDR1 and CDR2 are SGHRS and YFSETQ. The DNA of the CDR3 is TGCGCCAGCAGCTTCCGGTACAGGGCCACTGAAGCTTTCTTT. Residues: CASSFRYRATEAFF.

This clone appeared a single time. The chain joins TRBV5-1 to TRBJ2-7; 9 bases align to TRBD2. J gave up 3 bases and V 1 base, and 5 bases lay outside the gene matches. In germline, CDR1 is SGHRS, CDR2 YFSETQ. The CDR3 runs 15 residues. CDR3 sequence: CASSLLASGNYEQYF. The DNA for the CDR3 is TGCGCCAGCAGCTTGTTGGCTAGCGGGAACTACGAGCAGTACTTC.

This chain uses TRBV19 with TRBJ1-6; possibly TRBD1 for D (6 bases). Germline V gene sequence: CDR1 LNHDA, CDR2 SQIVND (reference sequence). Trimming removed 0 bases at V and 7 bases at J, with 7 bases between. This CDR3 region has 14 residues. CDR3 in amino acids: CASSIDRGNSPLHF. The DNA of the CDR3 is TGTGCCAGTAGTATAGATAGGGGGAATTCACCCCTCCACTTT.

The genes are TRBV11-2 and TRBJ1-2, with TRBD1 matching over 7 bases. Trimming removed 6 bases from V and 10 bases from J; junction bases left unmatched: 14. The CDR3 totals 14 residues. Germline V gene sequence: CDR1 SGHAT, CDR2 FQNNGV. Here the CDR3 DNA reads TGTGCCAGCAGTTTACAGGGGATTTCTATGGACTACACCTTC. Translated: CASSLQGISMDYTF.

V usage is TRBV4-3 and J usage is TRBJ2-1, with a weak D call TRBD2 (6 bases). Germline assignment: CDR1 LGHNA and CDR2 YSLEER. This CDR3 region has 12 residues. V shed 0 bases and J shed 10 bases, with 7 bases lying between them. CDR3 coding DNA: TGCGCCAGCAGCCAAGATCGGGGGGAGCAGTTCTTC. Translation: CASSQDRGEQFF.

The chain is built from TRBV7-2 and TRBJ1-5, with D uncertain. The ends were cut back, 4 bases at V and 2 bases at J, with 12 bases in the middle. The CDR3 runs 15 residues. Germline assignment: CDR1 SGHTA and CDR2 FQGNSA. CDR3 region: CASSSYSGGNQPQHF. The CDR3 DNA is TGTGCCAGCAGCTCCTATAGCGGAGGCAATCAGCCCCAGCATTTT.

The gene calls are TRBV7-8 and TRBJ1-6; TRBD1 agrees at 8 bases. Germline V lookup: CDR1 SGHVS, CDR2 FQNEAQ. The trim removed 5 bases at V and 5 bases at J, leaving 8 bases unmatched. The CDR3 is 16 residues long. CDR3 loop: CASSQRPGQDNSPLHF. CDR3 bases: TGTGCCAGCAGCCAAAGGCCGGGACAGGATAATTCACCCCTCCACTTT.

J is TRBJ1-2 and V is TRBV7-2; D may be TRBD1 (5 bases). Germline V gives CDR1 SGHTA, CDR2 FQGNSA. The CDR3 is 12 amino acids. Between the trimmed V and J ends, which lost 3 bases and 8 bases, there was a span of 10 bases. The CDR3 sequence is CASSLSRVGYTF. In nucleotides, the CDR3 is TGTGCCAGCAGCTTGTCCAGGGTCGGCTACACCTTC.